The 14 T cell receptor beta chains reported below all come from one sample, sequenced in a study of blood T cell repertoires in COVID-19. Clones were sequenced by immunoSEQ multiplex PCR, and TCRdb holds only the in-frame ones, with some missing. This repertoire shows 95,000 to 110,000 clones, approximately 88% found once; its top ten account for roughly 4.9%. Sequencing used peripheral blood. The receptors come from a man in his forties with active or convalescent COVID-19.

This clone appeared a few times. V gene TRBV24-1 combines with J gene TRBJ1-1; D might be TRBD1 (5 bases). The CDR3 extends over 13 amino acids. V lost 2 bases to trimming and J lost 11 bases, with 14 bases between them. Germline CDR1 reads KGHDR; CDR2 reads SFDVKD. CDR3 region: CATSDWGTNAAFF. The CDR3 DNA sequence: TGTGCCACCAGTGATTGGGGGACTAATGCGGCTTTCTTT.

This clone has a handful of counts. The chain links TRBV28 to TRBJ2-7; D perhaps matches TRBD2 (5 bases). Trimming took 4 bases from V and 0 from J, leaving 10 bases between them. Germline CDR1 reads MDHEN; CDR2 reads SYDVKM. There are 14 residues in the CDR3. The CDR3 loop is CASSSPGFSYEQYF. The CDR3 DNA is TGTGCCAGCAGTTCCCCGGGATTCTCCTACGAGCAGTACTTC. The whole variable domain, remainder taken from reference TRBV28 and TRBJ2-7, is DVKVTQSSRYLVKRTGEKVFLECVQDMDHENMFWYRQDPGLGLRLIYFSYDVKMKEKGDIPEGYSVSREKKERFSLILESASTNQTSMYLCASSSPGFSYEQYFGPGTRLTVT.

The V call is TRBV9, the J call TRBJ2-3, with TRBD2 matching 10 bases. The V and J ends lost 3 bases and 2 bases, in that order; junction bases with no gene match: 9. Germline assignment: CDR1 SGDLS and CDR2 YYNGEE. The CDR3 has 17 residues. The CDR3 coding sequence is TGTGCCAGCAGCGCACGCTCTACTAGCGGGAACACAGATACGCAGTATTTT. It yields the protein CASSARSTSGNTDTQYF.

This clone was picked up one time. The chain uses TRBV7-2 and TRBJ2-7; 9 bases line up with TRBD1. Germline trimming cut 2 bases from V and 3 bases from J; bases unmatched to any gene: 5. Germline V gene lookup returns CDR1 SGHTA and CDR2 FQGNSA. The CDR3 runs to 15 residues. CDR3 region: CASSLSRQGVYEQYF. The CDR3 DNA is TGTGCCAGCAGCTTAAGTCGACAGGGGGTCTACGAGCAGTACTTC. Filled out from reference TRBV7-2 and TRBJ2-7, the complete variable domain reads GAGVSQSPSNKVTEKGKDVELRCDPISGHTALYWYRQSLGQGLEFLIYFQGNSAPDKSGLPSDRFSAERTGGSVSTLTIQRTQQEDSAVYLCASSLSRQGVYEQYFGPGTRLTVT.

In this sample, this clone turned up once. The genes are TRBV19 and TRBJ1-1; a possible D gene is TRBD1 (6 bases). V was trimmed by 5 bases and J by 3 bases, leaving 19 bases between them. Germline CDR1 is LNHDA and CDR2 is SQIVND (reference sequence). The CDR3 covers 16 residues. The CDR3 region is CASSPGPATGHTEAFF. CDR3 DNA: TGTGCCAGTAGTCCCGGGCCGGCGACAGGTCACACTGAAGCTTTCTTT.

There are a few counts of this clone. This chain joins TRBV6-5 and TRBJ1-5; tentatively, D is TRBD1 (6 bases). There are 14 residues in the CDR3. Germline values: CDR1 MNHEY, CDR2 SVGAGI. The V and J ends lost 4 bases and 6 bases respectively, with 13 bases between them. This CDR3 reads CASSSDSPGQPQHF. The CDR3 DNA is TGTGCCAGCAGTTCGGACAGTCCGGGTCAGCCCCAGCATTTT.

The chain is built from TRBV27 and TRBJ1-2; D call uncertain. CDR1 is MNHEY and CDR2 is SMNVEV in the germline V gene (reference sequence). V shed 3 bases and J shed 7 bases, with 15 bases lying between them. The CDR3 has 14 residues. CDR3 region: CASSFISTPFGYTF. The CDR3, as DNA: TGTGCCAGCAGTTTTATATCGACACCATTTGGCTACACCTTC.

The chain uses TRBV5-6 and TRBJ1-5; the D gene is possibly TRBD1 (5 bases). The CDR3 totals 14 residues. Germline-derived CDR1 and CDR2 are SGHDT and YYEEEE. Trimming pared 1 base from V and 4 bases from J, leaving 9 bases between. In DNA, the CDR3 is TGTGCCAGCAGCTTGATCGCAGGGAATCAGCCCCAGCATTTT. This sequence encodes CASSLIAGNQPQHF.

For this clone: This likely comes from a read error, as the CDR3 has no conserved phenylalanine or tryptophan at its end. No DNA is shown, since the ends of the CDR3 on it are uncertain; the CDR3 is the one TCRdb lists. This chain connects TRBV6-2 or TRBV6-3 to TRBJ2-3; the table's D call TRBD2 went unverified against the DNA. Inclusive of both ends, the CDR3 amounts to 15 amino acids. Germline CDR1 is MNHEY and CDR2 is SVGEGT. CDR3 region: CASSFTAVGRRRDSR.

CDR3 loop: CASSYSSFLAGPINEQFF. The DNA of the CDR3 is TGTGCCAGCAGTTACTCGAGCTTCCTAGCGGGGCCCATCAATGAGCAGTTCTTC. This chain joins TRBV6-2 or TRBV6-3 and TRBJ2-1; 9 bases map to TRBD2. Germline V gene sequence: CDR1 MNHEY, CDR2 SVGEGT. The CDR3 extends over 18 amino acids. V trimming: 0 bases; J trimming: 6 bases; junction bases outside the gene matches: 12.

This sequence joins TRBV9 and TRBJ2-7; 8 nucleotides align to TRBD2. J gave up 7 bases and V 4 bases, and 13 bases lay outside the gene matches. The CDR3 runs 15 residues. CDR1 and CDR2 from the germline V gene are SGDLS and YYNGEE. The CDR3, as DNA: TGTGCCAGCAGCCCCTCGGCGGGAGGTTTTCGGGAGCAGTACTTC. As protein: CASSPSAGGFREQYF.

The chain joins TRBV14 to TRBJ2-3; no clear D. Trimming stripped 5 bases from V and 3 bases from J, with 12 bases between. This CDR3 has 14 amino acids. The V gene's germline CDR1 is SGHDN and CDR2 FVKESK. As DNA, the CDR3 is TGTGCCAGCAGCTATTTCTCGGTAACAGATACGCAGTATTTT. Translating it yields CASSYFSVTDTQYF.

This clone has just a few counts. V usage is TRBV6-5 and J usage is TRBJ2-6; tentatively, D is TRBD1 (6 bases). The germline gives CDR1 MNHEY, CDR2 SVGAGI. The CDR3 extends over 15 amino acids. The V end was cut by 5 bases, the J end by 0 bases, with 8 bases between. CDR3: CASSRGFSGANVLTF. The CDR3 nucleotides read TGTGCCAGCAGTAGGGGGTTCTCTGGGGCCAACGTCCTGACTTTC.

V is TRBV7-3 and J is TRBJ2-1; 8 positions agree with TRBD1. Trimming removed 5 bases from V and 7 bases from J; junction bases left unmatched: 10. The CDR3 consists of 15 residues. CDR1 SGHTA and CDR2 FQGTGA come from the germline V gene. The CDR3 DNA reads as TGTGCCAGCAGCCCTCAGGGGGCAGTGGGGAATGAGCAGTTCTTC. As protein: CASSPQGAVGNEQFF. The variable domain in full, completed from reference TRBV7-3 and TRBJ2-1, reads GAGVSQTPSNKVTEKGKYVELRCDPISGHTALYWYRQSLGQGPEFLIYFQGTGAADDSGLPNDRFFAVRPEGSVSTLKIQRTERGDSAVYLCASSPQGAVGNEQFFGPGTRLTVL.